This T cell receptor beta chain was obtained from a study of Ad26.COV2.S vaccination and SARS-CoV-2 variants. Whole-study context: Vaccine-arm donor from the placebo-controlled COV1001 Ad26.COV2.S trial. The study, taken as a whole, reports: The breadth of spike-specific CD8+ and CD4+ T cell responses after vaccination was reportedly substantial. Placebo and vaccine recipients had non-spike TCR breadth that was similar.

Trimming cost V 2 bases and J 1 base; bases outside gene matches: 5. Germline CDR1 MGHRA, CDR2 YSYEKL. This CDR3 is built from 18 residues. As to treatment: 19 received Ad26.COV2.S at low or high dose, single or two shots; several received placebo; per-sample allocation not given. After the first vaccine or placebo injection, samples were drawn on day 63. TCRdb's copy holds only in-frame clones and misses some; the assay was immunoSEQ multiplex PCR. The sample contains more than 350,000 clones, more than 80% of which appear only once. Details on this clone: Its antigen is as yet unknown.

The source was peripheral blood, collected in a trial of Ad26.COV2.S vaccine versus placebo. The receptor comes from a person aged 18 to 59 who received the Ad26.COV2.S COVID-19 vaccine or a placebo. The V gene is TRBV4-1, the J gene TRBJ2-2; 12 bases line up with TRBD2. As DNA, the CDR3 is TGCGCCAGCAGCCAACGGACTAGCGGGATGGAGAACACCGGGGAGCTGTTTTTT. It specifies CASSQRTSGMENTGELFF.